Detailed here is one T cell receptor (beta chain). Its antigen is not known. The data originate from a study of shared clonotypes between healthy human individuals. General study points: A handful of donors shared about 5% of their naive CD4 clonotypes. Rarefaction showed sorted-subset sequencing was incomplete despite large depth. The generation probabilities recorded for non-shared clonotypes fell below those of clonotypes shared by all four donors.

Assay used: immunoSEQ multiplex PCR; TCRdb lists only in-frame clones, some missing. Of millions of clones in the sample, around nine tenths are singletons; the top ten hold roughly 0.14%. Every contributor of samples was a Caucasian grown-up residing in Nashville, Tennessee. V was shortened by 0 bases and J by 5 bases, with 16 bases between the two germline ends. The CDR3 runs to 16 residues. Germline assignment: CDR1 MGHRA and CDR2 YSYEKL. The clonotype was recovered from a man between 18 and 35 years old in good health. The gene calls are TRBV4-1 and TRBJ1-2, with D maybe TRBD1 (5 bases). Sequenced material: naive CD4+ T cells sorted from blood. The subset: CD45RA+ positively selected. CDR3 amino acids: CASSQDPSGQRYGYTF. In DNA form, the CDR3 reads TGCGCCAGCAGCCAAGATCCAAGCGGACAACGGTATGGCTACACCTTC.